What follows are 17 T cell receptor beta chains derived from one specimen sequenced in a study of blood T cell repertoires in COVID-19. Using immunoSEQ multiplex PCR, the repertoire was profiled, and TCRdb retains in-frame clones only, with some absent. The sample carries around 310,000 clones, 90% recorded once. Sequencing was done on a sample of peripheral blood. Source of these receptors: a woman in her 40s with COVID-19, enrolled during active disease.

This chain uses TRBV5-6 with TRBJ2-5; 10 positions match TRBD1. CDR1 and CDR2 from the germline V gene are SGHDT and YYEEEE. The CDR3 is made up of 13 amino acids. The V and J ends lost 4 bases and 5 bases, in that order; junction bases with no gene match: 2. The CDR3 bases are TGTGCCAGCAGCCGGACAGGGGGGGAGACCCAGTACTTC. Protein sequence: CASSRTGGETQYF.

The rearrangement links TRBV3-1 (or the pseudogene TRBV3-2) to TRBJ1-1, with TRBD1 identical over 10 bases. The CDR3 has 13 amino acids. After removal of 4 bases from V and 7 bases from J, the junction contained 3 bases not matched to a gene. Germline V CDR1 and CDR2: LGHDT, YNNKEL (reference sequence). This chain's CDR3 is CASSRGQGFEAFF. For the CDR3, the DNA is TGTGCCAGCAGCCGGGGACAGGGGTTTGAAGCTTTCTTT.

The rearrangement joins TRBV20-1 to TRBJ2-7; D gene unclear. The CDR3 spans 14 residues. Deletions cut 3 bases from V and 2 bases from J, with 14 bases between. Germline loops: CDR1 DFQATT, CDR2 SNEGSKA (reference sequence). In DNA form, the CDR3 reads TGCAGTGCTAGTCGCCTTGACTTTGCCTACGAGCAGTACTTC. Encoded protein: CSASRLDFAYEQYF.

V and J are TRBV19 and TRBJ1-4; D may be TRBD1 (5 bases). There are 13 residues in the CDR3. The germline V gene has CDR1 LNHDA and CDR2 SQIVND (reference sequence). Deletions cut 4 bases from V and 10 bases from J, with 13 bases between. The CDR3 sequence is CASSTRQMGKLFF. In nucleotides, the CDR3 is TGTGCCAGTAGTACACGACAGATGGGAAAACTGTTTTTT. The whole variable domain, filled in from reference TRBV19 and TRBJ1-4, reads DGGITQSPKYLFRKEGQNVTLSCEQNLNHDAMYWYRQDPGQGLRLIYYSQIVNDFQKGDIAEGYSVSREKKESFPLTVTSAQKNPTAFYLCASSTRQMGKLFFGSGTQLSVL.

The chain carries TRBV27 and TRBJ2-7, with 7 positions matching TRBD2. The CDR3 spans 15 residues. Trimming cost V 2 bases and J 3 bases; bases outside gene matches: 7. CDR1 is MNHEY, CDR2 SMNVEV, per germline (reference sequence). CDR3 loop: CASSLGGGVIYEQYF. Written as DNA, the CDR3 is TGTGCCAGCAGTTTAGGGGGGGGAGTCATCTACGAGCAGTACTTC.

The gene calls are TRBV5-6 and TRBJ2-1; TRBD1 aligns across 10 bases. Trimming took 0 bases from V and 6 from J; bases not matched to a gene: 0. The CDR3 length is 14 residues. Germline CDR1 is SGHDT and CDR2 is YYEEEE. CDR3 residues: CASSLGTGGNEQFF. In DNA, the CDR3 is TGTGCCAGCAGCTTGGGGACAGGGGGCAATGAGCAGTTCTTC.

This chain connects TRBV7-8 to TRBJ2-1; 8 positions agree with TRBD2. The CDR3 contains 15 residues. Germline CDR1 is SGHVS and CDR2 is FQNEAQ. J lost 4 bases, V lost 4 bases, and 6 bases had no gene match. The CDR3 DNA reads as TGTGCCAGCAGCTCGACTAGCGTGTCTTACAATGAGCAGTTCTTC. It is translated as CASSSTSVSYNEQFF. Together with reference TRBV7-8 and TRBJ2-1, the CDR3 gives the full variable domain: GAGVSQSPRYKVAKRGQDVALRCDPISGHVSLFWYQQALGQGPEFLTYFQNEAQLDKSGLPSDRFFAERPEGSVSTLKIQRTQQEDSAVYLCASSSTSVSYNEQFFGPGTRLTVL.

V gene TRBV28 combines with J gene TRBJ2-4; the D gene is possibly TRBD1 (7 bases). The CDR3 sequence is 16 residues long. CDR1 and CDR2 (germline): MDHEN, SYDVKM. Trimming shortened V by 5 bases and J by 2 bases, and 16 bases separated the two germline ends. CDR3 region: CASSRAGQLPKNIQYF. The DNA of the CDR3 is TGTGCCAGCAGTCGGGCGGGACAGCTACCCAAAAACATTCAGTACTTC.

This clone occurred once. This chain links TRBV30 with TRBJ1-5, with D unresolved. The CDR3 runs 14 residues. V shed 1 base and J shed 3 bases, with 10 bases lying between them. Germline V gene data show CDR1 as GTSNPN and CDR2 as SVGIG (reference sequence). The CDR3 sequence is CAWSDGQNNQPQHF. In DNA form, the CDR3 reads TGTGCCTGGAGTGATGGCCAGAACAATCAGCCCCAGCATTTT.

The chain employs TRBV19 and TRBJ2-7, with D possibly TRBD1 on 6 matching bases. V was pared by 10 bases and J by 4 bases, with 17 bases between. CDR1 and CDR2 (germline): LNHDA, SQIVND (reference sequence). The CDR3 runs to 13 residues. The CDR3 loop is CATTPGTKYEQYF. Written as DNA, the CDR3 is TGTGCCACCACCCCCGGGACAAAATACGAGCAGTACTTC.

V usage is TRBV4-2 and J usage is TRBJ1-2; 7 nucleotides line up with TRBD1. The ends lost 3 bases at V and 4 bases at J; junction bases unmatched: 5. The CDR3 spans 14 residues. CDR1 and CDR2 from the germline V gene are LGHNA and YNFKEQ. The CDR3 DNA sequence: TGTGCCAGCAGCCAGAGACAGGGCGCCTATGGCTACACCTTC. This codes for CASSQRQGAYGYTF.

V is TRBV18 and J is TRBJ1-1; D possibly corresponds to TRBD1 (6 bases). The germline V and J ends were trimmed by 4 bases and 3 bases, with 12 bases remaining between them. The CDR3 length is 14 residues. Germline V lookup: CDR1 KGHSH, CDR2 LQKENI. CDR3 residues: CASSLNRVDTEAFF. For the CDR3, the DNA is TGTGCCAGCTCACTTAACAGGGTCGACACTGAAGCTTTCTTT. The full variable domain, rest sourced from reference TRBV18 and TRBJ1-1, is NAGVMQNPRHLVRRRGQEARLRCSPMKGHSHVYWYRQLPEEGLKFMVYLQKENIIDESGMPKERFSAEFPKEGPSILRIQQVVRGDSAAYFCASSLNRVDTEAFFGQGTRLTVV.

The J gene is TRBJ1-2, the V gene TRBV5-1, with D possibly being TRBD1 (6 bases). Trimming stripped 4 bases from V and 0 bases from J, with 13 bases between. CDR1 and CDR2 from the germline V gene are SGHRS and YFSETQ. The CDR3 contains 15 residues. The CDR3 region is CASSTTWDTNYGYTF. The CDR3 DNA follows: TGCGCCAGCAGCACCACGTGGGACACTAACTATGGCTACACCTTC.

Here the CDR3 reads CASSISQDNEQFF. The DNA of the CDR3 is TGTGCCAGTAGTATAAGCCAGGACAATGAGCAGTTCTTC. V usage is TRBV19 and J usage is TRBJ2-1, with D hard to call. This CDR3 contains 13 residues. CDR1 and CDR2 (germline): LNHDA, SQIVND (reference sequence). Trimming removed 2 bases at V and 5 bases at J, with 7 bases between.

This clone was counted between two and nine times. This rearrangement joins TRBV5-1 to TRBJ2-7; 7 bases are shared with TRBD2. Germline V gene lookup returns CDR1 SGHRS and CDR2 YFSETQ. V was clipped by 3 bases and J by 6 bases; unmatched bases: 3. There are 12 residues in the CDR3. The CDR3 region has the DNA TGCGCCAGCAGCTGGGAGGGACCCGAGCAGTACTTC. Its translation: CASSWEGPEQYF.

The CDR3 region is CASSKTGDTEAFF. The CDR3 DNA sequence: TGTGCCAGCAGCAAGACAGGGGACACTGAAGCTTTCTTT. The J gene is TRBJ1-1, the V gene TRBV12-3 or TRBV12-4, with 8 bases fitting TRBD1. V lost 6 bases, J lost 3 bases, and 3 bases stayed unmatched. The length of the CDR3 is 13 residues.

The chain joins TRBV5-1 to TRBJ2-5, with TRBD1 matching over 8 bases. The V gene end was trimmed by 4 bases and the J gene end by 5 bases; junction bases not matched to a gene: 10. This CDR3 spans 15 amino acids. Germline CDR1 is SGHRS and CDR2 is YFSETQ. CDR3 nucleotides: TGCGCCAGCAGCCCTAACCCGACAGGGGAGGAGACCCAGTACTTC. Protein sequence: CASSPNPTGEETQYF.